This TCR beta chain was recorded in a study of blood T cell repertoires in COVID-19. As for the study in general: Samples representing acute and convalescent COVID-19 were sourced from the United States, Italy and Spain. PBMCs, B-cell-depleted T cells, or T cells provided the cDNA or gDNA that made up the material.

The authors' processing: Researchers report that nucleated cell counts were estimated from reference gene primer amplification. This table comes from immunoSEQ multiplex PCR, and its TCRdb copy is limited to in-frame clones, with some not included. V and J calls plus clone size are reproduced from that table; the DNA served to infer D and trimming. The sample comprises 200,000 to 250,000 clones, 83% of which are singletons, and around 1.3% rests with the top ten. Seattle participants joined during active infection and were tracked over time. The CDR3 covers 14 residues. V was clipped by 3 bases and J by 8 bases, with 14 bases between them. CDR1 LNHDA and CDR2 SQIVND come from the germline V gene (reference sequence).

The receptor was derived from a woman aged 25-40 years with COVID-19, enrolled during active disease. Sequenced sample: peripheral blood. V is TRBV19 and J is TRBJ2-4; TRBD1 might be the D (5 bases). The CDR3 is CASSIGQGLHIQYF. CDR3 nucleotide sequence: TGTGCCAGTAGTATTGGTCAGGGTTTGCACATTCAGTACTTC.